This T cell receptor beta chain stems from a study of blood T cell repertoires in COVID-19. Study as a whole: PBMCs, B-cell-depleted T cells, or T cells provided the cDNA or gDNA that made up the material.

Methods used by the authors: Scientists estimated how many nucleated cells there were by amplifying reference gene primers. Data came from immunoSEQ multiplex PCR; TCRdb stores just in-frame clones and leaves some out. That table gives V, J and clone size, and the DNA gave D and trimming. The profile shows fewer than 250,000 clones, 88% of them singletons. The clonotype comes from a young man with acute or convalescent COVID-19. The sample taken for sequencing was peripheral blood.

CDR3: CASSLGAGATDTQYF. The CDR3 DNA is TGCGCCAGCAGCTTGGGTGCGGGGGCCACAGATACGCAGTATTTT. The genes are TRBV5-1 and TRBJ2-3; a weak D match, TRBD2 (7 bases). Per germline, CDR1 SGHRS and CDR2 YFSETQ. The length of the CDR3 is 15 residues. Deletions cut 0 bases from V and 2 bases from J, with 10 bases between.